Each of the 2 T cell receptor beta chains below was sequenced from the same sample in a study of a mutant IDH1 vaccine in newly diagnosed glioma. The data were produced by immunoSEQ multiplex PCR, yet TCRdb's version contains in-frame clones alone and is incomplete. The data contain 40,000 or so clones, about 84% of them singletons. The time point is: week 5, during vaccination. Vaccine doses each comprised 300 ug of mutant IDH1 20-mer peptide, with topical imiquimod. These receptors have no identified antigens. The sequencing here drew on PBMCs, taken from a glioma patient whose treatment included an IDH1 peptide vaccine. Source of these receptors: a man in his forties or fifties with glioma.

This clone occurred once. V and J are TRBV7-8 and TRBJ1-2; TRBD1 might be the D (6 bases). V lost 6 bases and J lost 5, with 13 bases in between. The length of the CDR3 is 13 residues. CDR1 is SGHVS and CDR2 is FQNEAQ in the germline V gene. The CDR3 nucleotides are TGTGCCAGCAGAAGGACAGAGAGATATGGCTACACCTTC. This translates into CASRRTERYGYTF.

This sequence joins TRBV4-1 and TRBJ1-1; D gene uncertain. CDR1 is MGHRA, CDR2 YSYEKL, per germline. V was pared by 0 bases and J by 1 base, with 6 bases between. This CDR3 has 14 amino acids. The CDR3 sequence is CASSQEAANTEAFF. Here the CDR3 DNA reads TGCGCCAGCAGCCAAGAGGCAGCGAACACTGAAGCTTTCTTT.